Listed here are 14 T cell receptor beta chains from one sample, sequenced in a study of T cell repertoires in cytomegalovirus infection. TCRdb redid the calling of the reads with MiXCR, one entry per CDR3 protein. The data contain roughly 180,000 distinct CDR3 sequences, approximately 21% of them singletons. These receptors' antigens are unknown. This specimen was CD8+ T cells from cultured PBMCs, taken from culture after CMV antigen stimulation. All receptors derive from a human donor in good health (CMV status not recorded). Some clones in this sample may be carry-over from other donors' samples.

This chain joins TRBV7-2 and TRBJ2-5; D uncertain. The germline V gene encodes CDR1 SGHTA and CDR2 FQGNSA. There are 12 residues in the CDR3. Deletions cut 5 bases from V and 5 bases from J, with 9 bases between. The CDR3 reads CASSPRSETQYF. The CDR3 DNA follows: TGTGCCAGCAGCCCGCGCTCGGAGACCCAGTACTTC.

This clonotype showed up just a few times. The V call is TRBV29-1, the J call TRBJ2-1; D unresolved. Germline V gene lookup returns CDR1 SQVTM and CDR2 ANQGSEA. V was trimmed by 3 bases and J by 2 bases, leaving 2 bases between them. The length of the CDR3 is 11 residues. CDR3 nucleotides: TGCAGCGTTGACCCCTACAATGAGCAGTTCTTC. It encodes CSVDPYNEQFF.

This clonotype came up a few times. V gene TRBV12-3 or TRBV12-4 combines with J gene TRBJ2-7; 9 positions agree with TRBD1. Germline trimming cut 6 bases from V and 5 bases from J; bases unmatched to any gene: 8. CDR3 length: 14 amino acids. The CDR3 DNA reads TGTGCCAGCAGCTTTCGGGACAGGGTCCACGAGCAGTACTTC. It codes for CASSFRDRVHEQYF.

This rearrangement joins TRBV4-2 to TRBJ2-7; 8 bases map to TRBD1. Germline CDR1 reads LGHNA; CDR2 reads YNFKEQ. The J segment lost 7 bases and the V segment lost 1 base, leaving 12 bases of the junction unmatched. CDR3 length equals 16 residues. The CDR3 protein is CASSQGRSGQGREQYF. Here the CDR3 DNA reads TGTGCCAGCAGCCAAGGCCGATCTGGACAGGGCAGAGAGCAGTACTTC.

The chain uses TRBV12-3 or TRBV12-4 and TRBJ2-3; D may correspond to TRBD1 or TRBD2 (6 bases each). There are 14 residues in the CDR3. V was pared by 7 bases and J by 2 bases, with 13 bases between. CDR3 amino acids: CASTLGGLTDTQYF. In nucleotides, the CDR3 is TGTGCCAGCACCCTGGGGGGCCTCACAGATACGCAGTATTTT.

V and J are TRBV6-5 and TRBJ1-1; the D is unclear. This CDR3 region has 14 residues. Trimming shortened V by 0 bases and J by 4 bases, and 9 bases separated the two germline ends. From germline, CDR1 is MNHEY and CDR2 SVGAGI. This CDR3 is CASSYSGAGTEAFF. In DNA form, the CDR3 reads TGTGCCAGCAGTTACTCGGGAGCAGGCACTGAAGCTTTCTTT.

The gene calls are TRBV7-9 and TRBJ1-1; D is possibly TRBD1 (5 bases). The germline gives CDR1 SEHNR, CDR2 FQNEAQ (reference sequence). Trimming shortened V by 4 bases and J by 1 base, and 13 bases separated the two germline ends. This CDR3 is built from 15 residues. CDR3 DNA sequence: TGTGCCAGCAGCTCATTAAAAACAGGGAACACTGAAGCTTTCTTT. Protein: CASSSLKTGNTEAFF.

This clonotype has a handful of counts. The CDR3 coding sequence is TGTGCCATCAGTGAAGGTGCACCCAGTAATTCACCCCTCCACTTT. This translates into CAISEGAPSNSPLHF. The chain recombines TRBV10-3 with TRBJ1-6; D is uncertain. Germline CDR1 is ENHRY and CDR2 is SYGVKD. The CDR3 contains 15 residues. The V gene lost 3 bases and the J gene lost 6 bases, with 12 bases spanning the gap.

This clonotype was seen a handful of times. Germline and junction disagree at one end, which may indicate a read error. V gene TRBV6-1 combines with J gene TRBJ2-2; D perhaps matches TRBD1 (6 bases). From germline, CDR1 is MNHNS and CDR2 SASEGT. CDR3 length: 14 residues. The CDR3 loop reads CAAPTGLNTGELFF. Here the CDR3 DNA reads TGTGCCGCGCCTACAGGGCTGAACACCGGGGAGCTGTTTTTC.

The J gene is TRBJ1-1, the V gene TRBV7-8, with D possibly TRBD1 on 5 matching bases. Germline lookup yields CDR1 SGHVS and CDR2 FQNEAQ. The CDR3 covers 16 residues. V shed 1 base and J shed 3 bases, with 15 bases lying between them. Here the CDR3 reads CASSLGSLGRDTEAFF. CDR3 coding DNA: TGTGCCAGCAGCTTAGGATCGTTGGGCAGGGACACTGAAGCTTTCTTT.

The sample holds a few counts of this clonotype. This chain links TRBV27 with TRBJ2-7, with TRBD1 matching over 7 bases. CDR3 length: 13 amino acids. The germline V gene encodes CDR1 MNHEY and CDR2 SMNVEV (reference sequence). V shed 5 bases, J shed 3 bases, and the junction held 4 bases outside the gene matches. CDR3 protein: CASSLGQFYEQYF. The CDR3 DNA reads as TGTGCCAGCAGTCTGGGACAGTTCTACGAGCAGTACTTC.

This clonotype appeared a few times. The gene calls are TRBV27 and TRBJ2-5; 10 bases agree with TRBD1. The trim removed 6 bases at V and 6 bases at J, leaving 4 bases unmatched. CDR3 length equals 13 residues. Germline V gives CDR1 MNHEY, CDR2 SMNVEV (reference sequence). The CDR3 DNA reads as TGTGCCAGCAGCGGACAGGGGGGGCAGACCCAGTACTTC. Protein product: CASSGQGGQTQYF.

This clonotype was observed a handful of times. The CDR3 region has the DNA TGTGCCAGCAGTCTGGTGCCCGGGACAGGGGTTTTACCAGATACGCAGTATTTT. It is translated as CASSLVPGTGVLPDTQYF. The chain uses TRBV28 and TRBJ2-3; 10 positions match TRBD1. This CDR3 region has 18 residues. V dropped 5 bases and J dropped 4; count of bases not matched to a gene: 15. Germline V gives CDR1 MDHEN, CDR2 SYDVKM.

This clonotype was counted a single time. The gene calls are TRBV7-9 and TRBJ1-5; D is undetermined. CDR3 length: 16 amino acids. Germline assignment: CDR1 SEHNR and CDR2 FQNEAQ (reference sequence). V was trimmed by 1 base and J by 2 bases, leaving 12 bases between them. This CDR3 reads CASSLVGSGGNQPQHF. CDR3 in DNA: TGTGCCAGCAGCTTAGTGGGGAGTGGCGGCAATCAGCCCCAGCATTTT.